These T cell receptor beta chains were read from a single sample in a study of cytomegalovirus exposure and HLA in healthy donors. Produced via immunoSEQ multiplex PCR; TCRdb's table is partial and in-frame only. The repertoire includes over 95,000 clones, about 75% of them detected once, and around 12% sits in the top ten. The sequenced material came from PBMCs. The source of these receptors is a woman in her thirties or forties in good health and CMV-seropositive. The CDR3 runs from the conserved cysteine through the conserved F or W. The D gene is left open where the match is weak. Clone size is shown for a subset of rows, as once, few, many or a class of expanded clone.

J gene	D gene	clone size	V gene	CDR3 DNA	CDR3 protein
TRBJ1-1	NA	NA	TRBV6-4	TGTGCCAGCAGTCCTGGGACGGGAGGAAACACTGAAGCTTTCTTT	CASSPGTGGNTEAFF
TRBJ2-2	NA	NA	TRBV5-1	TGCGCCAGCAGCTGGGGACTGAACACCGGGGAGCTGTTTTTT	CASSWGLNTGELFF
TRBJ2-2	TRBD1	few	TRBV6-6	TGTGCCAGCAGTTACCCGACAGGGGTTGATACCGGGGAGCTGTTTTTT	CASSYPTGVDTGELFF
TRBJ1-2	NA	NA	TRBV7-2	TGTGCCAGCAGCTTAGCTTGGGGGGGCGTGGGCTACACCTTC	CASSLAWGGVGYTF
TRBJ2-5	NA	NA	TRBV2	TGTGCCAGCAGGGGCCGGGGTAATAGATACAAAGAGACCCAGTACTTC	CASRGRGNRYKETQYF
TRBJ2-5	TRBD2	once	TRBV11-2	TGTGCCAGCAGCTTAGTTGGCGGGGGGGCGGAGACCCAGTACTTC	CASSLVGGGAETQYF
TRBJ1-1	TRBD1	NA	TRBV19	TGTGCCAGTAGTATGACAGGGGTGAACACTGAAGCTTTCTTT	CASSMTGVNTEAFF
TRBJ1-6	NA	NA	TRBV6-5	TGTGCCAGCAGTTACAATGGGGGGCGGGGGTCACCCCTCCACTTT	CASSYNGGRGSPLHF
TRBJ2-7	NA	NA	TRBV5-1	TGCGCCAGCAGCTTAAGCGACAGGAACTTCTACGAGCAGTACTTC	CASSLSDRNFYEQYF
TRBJ2-7	TRBD2	NA	TRBV5-1	TGCGCCAGCAGCTTGGGTGGGACTAGGGGCTCCTACGAGCAGTACTTC	CASSLGGTRGSYEQYF
TRBJ1-1	NA	NA	TRBV27	TGTGCCAGCAGTTATAAGGCAGGGGAAGAAGCTTTCTTT	CASSYKAGEEAFF
TRBJ1-5	NA	NA	TRBV6-5	TGTGCCAGCAGTTACTCGCAGTTTCAGCCCCAGCATTTT	CASSYSQFQPQHF
TRBJ1-2	NA	NA	TRBV4-1	TGCGCCAGCAGCCAAGTTCCAGGGTTTGGCTACACCTTC	CASSQVPGFGYTF
TRBJ1-1	TRBD1	NA	TRBV5-1	TGCGCCAGCAGCCCGCAGGGGGGGAACACTGAAGCTTTCTTT	CASSPQGGNTEAFF
TRBJ2-3	NA	NA	TRBV7-6	TGTGCCAGCAGCTTAGCGCTTATAGTAGCAACAGATACGCAGTATTTT	CASSLALIVATDTQYF
TRBJ1-2	NA	few	TRBV10-3	TGTGCCGTCCTCAAAGTACAGGGCTTCTATGGCTACACCTTC	CAVLKVQGFYGYTF
TRBJ2-7	TRBD1	few	TRBV30	TGTGCCTGGGTGGGACAGGGCAGCGAGCAGTACTTC	CAWVGQGSEQYF
TRBJ1-3	NA	NA	TRBV6-5	TGTGCCAGCAGTTACTCGATGGCAGCTGGAAACACCATATATTTT	CASSYSMAAGNTIYF